This T cell receptor beta chain was recovered during a study of cytomegalovirus exposure and HLA in healthy donors. Trimming removed 5 bases at V and 4 bases at J, with 13 bases between. Per the germline V gene, CDR1 is MRHNA and CDR2 is SNTAGT. This CDR3 contains 14 residues. 13 Jbeta primers and 60 Vbeta primers were used for the PCR. TCRdb's copy holds only in-frame clones and misses some; the assay was immunoSEQ multiplex PCR. The table lists 110,000 or so clones, 67% of them singletons, with 7.5% to 9% in the top ten. Study results and caveats: The availability of immune exposure information extended only to CMV serostatus. When a later analysis was performed, an Asian-associated ancestry cluster reportedly had fewer N-insertions than the approximately 690-donor mean.

This clone has a single count. Its specificity is not known. Material for sequencing was PBMCs. J is TRBJ2-3 and V is TRBV6-4; TRBD2 might be the D (6 bases). The sequence was collected from a man aged 18 to 30 in good health and CMV-seropositive. CDR3 residues: CASSSTSRADTQYF. The CDR3 DNA follows: TGTGCCAGCAGTTCAACTAGCCGAGCAGATACGCAGTATTTT.